One sample yielded the 21 T cell receptor beta chains listed below, sequenced in a study of cytomegalovirus exposure and HLA in healthy donors. Amplification used 60 Vbeta primers and 13 Jbeta primers. Clones were read by immunoSEQ multiplex PCR, and TCRdb kept only the in-frame ones, dropping some. Among around 150,000 clones listed, around three quarters were seen once. The specimen was PBMCs. Receptor source: a woman aged 40 to 49 in good health and CMV-seronegative.

This clone was detected only once. The CDR3 region is CASSQTSPYEQYF. The CDR3 coding sequence is TGCGCCAGCAGCCAGACTAGTCCCTACGAGCAGTACTTC. The chain employs TRBV5-1 and TRBJ2-7; possible D gene TRBD2, 6 bases. The CDR3 consists of 13 residues. Germline-derived CDR1 and CDR2 are SGHRS and YFSETQ. V lost 4 bases, J lost 2 bases, and 10 bases lay in between.

This CDR3 is CASSDPTQGWRPGYTF. CDR3 nucleotide sequence: TGTGCCAGCAGTGACCCCACGCAGGGTTGGCGGCCCGGCTACACCTTC. J is TRBJ1-2 and V is TRBV6-1; D might be TRBD1 (5 bases). Germline-derived CDR1 and CDR2 are MNHNS and SASEGT. CDR3 size: 16 residues. V shed 3 bases and J shed 8 bases, with 22 bases lying between them.

This sequence joins TRBV4-2 and TRBJ1-4; 9 bases line up with TRBD1. Germline V lookup: CDR1 LGHNA, CDR2 YNFKEQ. This CDR3 spans 16 amino acids. J gave up 8 bases and V 4 bases, and 11 bases lay outside the gene matches. The CDR3 DNA sequence: TGTGCCAGCAGCCCCTCATCCGGGACAGGGAACGAAAAACTGTTTTTT. Its protein is CASSPSSGTGNEKLFF.

The rearrangement links TRBV29-1 to TRBJ2-1; 10 bases align to TRBD2. V shed 0 bases, J shed 6 bases, and the junction held 2 bases outside the gene matches. Germline V CDR1 and CDR2: SQVTM, ANQGSEA. The CDR3 has 14 residues. The CDR3 protein is CSVEDSGRLNEQFF. In DNA form, the CDR3 reads TGCAGCGTTGAAGATAGCGGGAGGCTCAATGAGCAGTTCTTC.

CDR3 bases: TGTGCCAGCAGCCATGGACAGGGGGCGGGTGGCTACACCTTC. Translated, it gives CASSHGQGAGGYTF. The genes are TRBV6-5 and TRBJ1-2; 11 bases line up with TRBD1. Germline trimming cut 6 bases from V and 7 bases from J; bases unmatched to any gene: 7. Germline CDR1 and CDR2: MNHEY and SVGAGI. CDR3 length: 14 amino acids.

The V call is TRBV29-1, the J call TRBJ2-7; 7 bases line up with TRBD1. CDR3 size: 12 residues. CDR1 SQVTM and CDR2 ANQGSEA come from the germline V gene. Trimming cost V 4 bases and J 7 bases; bases outside gene matches: 7. As DNA, the CDR3 is TGCAGCGTTGGGACAGGCGAACAGGAGCAGTACTTC. Its translation: CSVGTGEQEQYF.

V and J are TRBV5-6 and TRBJ1-5; D might be TRBD1 (5 bases). Germline V lookup: CDR1 SGHDT, CDR2 YYEEEE. CDR3 length equals 16 residues. The V end lost 1 base, the J end lost 4 bases, and 15 bases lay between the germline ends. In DNA, the CDR3 is TGTGCCAGCAGCTTGAGGACACCGAACCTGAATCAGCCCCAGCATTTT. Amino acid sequence: CASSLRTPNLNQPQHF.

The chain joins TRBV19 to TRBJ2-1, with 10 bases identical to TRBD2. V shed 5 bases, J shed 3 bases, and the junction held 10 bases outside the gene matches. Per the germline V gene, CDR1 is LNHDA and CDR2 is SQIVND (reference sequence). CDR3 length: 17 amino acids. CDR3 loop: CASSVLAGERGYNEQFF. The CDR3, as DNA: TGTGCCAGTAGTGTGCTAGCGGGAGAGCGAGGCTACAATGAGCAGTTCTTC.

J is TRBJ2-2 and V is TRBV7-2; no firm D call. Trimming stripped 1 base from V and 4 bases from J, with 16 bases between. The CDR3 has 17 residues. Germline assignment: CDR1 SGHTA and CDR2 FQGNSA. CDR3: CASSLGAGTSVTGELFF. In DNA, the CDR3 is TGTGCCAGCAGCTTAGGGGCCGGTACCTCGGTCACCGGGGAGCTGTTTTTT.

Remarks on this clone: This specimen includes other DNA sequences encoding the same CDR3. The CDR3 protein is CASSVSGGQETQYF. The CDR3 region has the DNA TGTGCCAGCAGCGTTTCAGGGGGCCAAGAGACCCAGTACTTC. This chain connects TRBV9 to TRBJ2-5; TRBD1 aligns across 7 bases. This CDR3 is 14 amino acids long. With 2 bases clipped from V and 1 base from J, the junction kept 2 bases outside the gene matches. CDR1 is SGDLS and CDR2 is YYNGEE in the germline V gene.

The chain links TRBV5-1 to TRBJ2-1, with 14 positions matching TRBD2. CDR1 and CDR2 (germline): SGHRS, YFSETQ. After removal of 3 bases from V and 10 bases from J, the junction contained 6 bases not matched to a gene. This CDR3 contains 15 residues. CDR3 sequence reads: CASSSGTSGREEQFF. CDR3 coding DNA: TGCGCCAGCAGCTCCGGGACTAGCGGGAGAGAGGAGCAGTTCTTC.

V gene TRBV30 combines with J gene TRBJ2-6, with a possible D match to TRBD2 (5 bases). Deletions cut 8 bases from V and 0 bases from J, with 8 bases between. Per germline, CDR1 GTSNPN and CDR2 SVGIG (reference sequence). This CDR3 is built from 13 residues. The CDR3 region is CAQEGSGANVLTF. For the CDR3, the DNA is TGTGCCCAAGAGGGCTCTGGGGCCAACGTCCTGACTTTC.

CDR3 bases: TGTGCCAGCAGCGCCGAAGGGGTGAATGAAAAACTGTTTTTT. Protein product: CASSAEGVNEKLFF. The chain couples TRBV9 to TRBJ1-4; tentatively, D is TRBD1 (5 bases). Germline values: CDR1 SGDLS, CDR2 YYNGEE. V shed 3 bases and J shed 5 bases, with 11 bases lying between them. This CDR3 has 14 residues.

The chain is built from TRBV15 and TRBJ2-1; a possible D gene is TRBD2 (5 bases). CDR3 length: 16 amino acids. Per germline, CDR1 LNHNV and CDR2 YYDKDF (reference sequence). V was shortened by 0 bases and J by 0 bases, with 9 bases between the two germline ends. As DNA, the CDR3 is TGTGCCACCAGCAGAGATAGGGCGGGCTCCTACAATGAGCAGTTCTTC. Translating it yields CATSRDRAGSYNEQFF.

The chain is built from TRBV19 and TRBJ1-1; D gene ambiguous. CDR1 is LNHDA and CDR2 is SQIVND in the germline V gene (reference sequence). This CDR3 is 13 amino acids long. Trimming removed 0 bases at V and 3 bases at J, with 5 bases between. This chain's CDR3 is CASSIDSYTEAFF. CDR3 bases: TGTGCCAGTAGTATAGATAGCTACACTGAAGCTTTCTTT.

This clone was seen a few times. The chain links TRBV2 to TRBJ2-7; the match to TRBD1 covers 9 bases. There are 15 residues in the CDR3. The trim removed 4 bases at V and 1 base at J, leaving 5 bases unmatched. Germline assignment: CDR1 SNHLY and CDR2 FYNNEI. CDR3 sequence: CASSGDRASSYEQYF. As DNA, the CDR3 is TGTGCCAGCAGTGGGGACAGGGCCTCTTCCTACGAGCAGTACTTC.

The V and J genes are TRBV5-4 and TRBJ2-2; 7 nucleotides agree with TRBD2. Germline V gene lookup returns CDR1 SGHNT and CDR2 YYREEE (reference sequence). V lost 0 bases and J lost 5; bases outside the gene matches: 10. CDR3 length: 17 residues. The CDR3 DNA follows: TGTGCCAGCAGCTTGGGTGGTCGAGGGAGGGCAACCGGGGAGCTGTTTTTT. Residues: CASSLGGRGRATGELFF. Full variable domain (outside the CDR3, taken from reference TRBV5-4 and TRBJ2-2): ETGVTQSPTHLIKTRGQQVTLRCSSQSGHNTVSWYQQALGQGPQFIFQYYREEENGRGNFPPRFSGLQFPNYSSELNVNALELDDSALYLCASSLGGRGRATGELFFGEGSRLTVL.

This clone was seen only once. The rearrangement links TRBV18 to TRBJ2-5, with 7 positions matching TRBD1. V lost 1 base and J lost 0; bases outside the gene matches: 2. CDR1 is KGHSH and CDR2 is LQKENI in the germline V gene. There are 15 residues in the CDR3. The CDR3 region has the DNA TGTGCCAGCTCACCACGCGGACAGGACCAAGAGACCCAGTACTTC. Encoded protein: CASSPRGQDQETQYF.

The V gene is TRBV10-1, the J gene TRBJ2-7; 7 bases map to TRBD1. Germline V gives CDR1 WNHNN, CDR2 SYGVQD (reference sequence). Trimming removed 11 bases from V and 1 base from J; junction bases left unmatched: 5. The CDR3 spans 12 residues. In nucleotides, the CDR3 is TGCGCCTGTGACAGGGCTTCCTACGAGCAGTACTTC. This codes for CACDRASYEQYF.

The rearrangement links TRBV18 to TRBJ2-2; a weak D match, TRBD1 (5 bases). The CDR3 is made up of 15 amino acids. Trimming cost V 3 bases and J 2 bases, with 10 bases left between them. Germline loops: CDR1 KGHSH, CDR2 LQKENI. Written as DNA, the CDR3 is TGTGCCAGCTCACCCCAGGGATCTAACACCGGGGAGCTGTTTTTT. Protein: CASSPQGSNTGELFF.

This sequence joins TRBV14 and TRBJ1-5; 11 nucleotides match TRBD1. Per germline, CDR1 SGHDN and CDR2 FVKESK. Losses at the gene ends were 1 base for V and 7 bases for J; bases not matched to a gene: 6. This CDR3 spans 16 amino acids. This CDR3 is CASSQAGTGGGQPQHF. The CDR3 DNA reads as TGTGCCAGCAGCCAAGCGGGGACAGGGGGTGGCCAGCCCCAGCATTTT.